This TCR beta chain was observed in a study of blood T cell repertoires in COVID-19. The CDR3 spans 15 residues. V lost 3 bases, J lost 4 bases, and 8 bases stayed unmatched. The germline V gene has CDR1 LGHDT and CDR2 YNNKEL (reference sequence). The assay was immunoSEQ multiplex PCR, and TCRdb's table has in-frame clones only and misses some. The sample holds some 97,000 clones, more than 85% seen once. The V gene is TRBV3-1 (or the pseudogene TRBV3-2), the J gene TRBJ1-2; TRBD1 aligns across 7 bases. Input material: peripheral blood. The receptor was derived from a man between 45 and 60 years old with active COVID-19. The CDR3 bases are TGTGCCAGCAGCCATCGGCAGTACAGGGGCTATGGCTACACCTTC. This encodes CASSHRQYRGYGYTF.